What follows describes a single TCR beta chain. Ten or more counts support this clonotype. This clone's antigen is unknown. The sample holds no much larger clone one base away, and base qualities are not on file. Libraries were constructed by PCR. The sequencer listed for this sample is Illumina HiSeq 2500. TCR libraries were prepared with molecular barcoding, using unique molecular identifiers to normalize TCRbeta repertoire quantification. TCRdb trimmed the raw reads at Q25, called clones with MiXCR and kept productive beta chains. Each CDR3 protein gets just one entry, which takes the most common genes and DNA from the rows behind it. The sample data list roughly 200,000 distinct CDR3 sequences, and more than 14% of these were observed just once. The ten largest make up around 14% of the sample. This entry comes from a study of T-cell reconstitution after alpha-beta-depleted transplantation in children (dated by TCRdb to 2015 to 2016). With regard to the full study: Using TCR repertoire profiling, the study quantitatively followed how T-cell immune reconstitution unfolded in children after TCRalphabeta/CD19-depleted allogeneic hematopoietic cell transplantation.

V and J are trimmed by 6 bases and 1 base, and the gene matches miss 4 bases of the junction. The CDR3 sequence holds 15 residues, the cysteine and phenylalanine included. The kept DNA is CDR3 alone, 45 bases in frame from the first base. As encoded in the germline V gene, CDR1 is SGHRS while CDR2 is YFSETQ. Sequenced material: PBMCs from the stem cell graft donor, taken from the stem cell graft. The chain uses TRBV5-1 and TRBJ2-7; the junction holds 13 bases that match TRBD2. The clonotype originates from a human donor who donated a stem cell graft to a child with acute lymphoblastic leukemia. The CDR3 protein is CASKGLAGPSYEQYF. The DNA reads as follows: TGCGCCAGCAAGGGACTAGCGGGACCATCCTACGAGCAGTACTTC.